Listed below are T cell receptor beta chains from one sample, sequenced in a study of cytomegalovirus exposure and HLA in healthy donors. Data came from immunoSEQ multiplex PCR; TCRdb stores just in-frame clones and leaves some out. The sample includes tens of thousands of clones, 55% to 70% of them seen just once. Sequenced input: PBMCs. All receptors come from a woman aged 50 to 65 in good health and CMV-seropositive. Both conserved end residues are part of each CDR3. Clone size is not always given. Where it is, it says once, few, many or a class for expanded clones.

clone_size: -
j_call: TRBJ1-1
v_call: TRBV19
cdr3_aa: CASSIDLGVGTVEAFF

clone_size: -
j_call: TRBJ1-1
v_call: TRBV7-9
cdr3_aa: CASSLLAEAFF

clone_size: -
j_call: TRBJ2-7
v_call: TRBV4-2
cdr3_aa: CASSQDTGVGYEQYF

clone_size: once
j_call: TRBJ2-4
v_call: TRBV28
cdr3_aa: CASSPRTSGYLDIQYF

clone_size: -
j_call: TRBJ1-2
v_call: TRBV13
cdr3_aa: CASSLGQGESYGYTF

clone_size: -
j_call: TRBJ1-4
v_call: TRBV2
cdr3_aa: CASRGQLTIGEKLFF

clone_size: -
j_call: TRBJ2-1
v_call: TRBV7-9
cdr3_aa: CATHPRGAPRQFF

clone_size: -
j_call: TRBJ2-5
v_call: TRBV5-1
cdr3_aa: CASSDGSGGTGNQETQYF

clone_size: few
j_call: TRBJ2-2
v_call: TRBV18
cdr3_aa: CASSPRGNTGELFF

clone_size: few
j_call: TRBJ1-2
v_call: TRBV28
cdr3_aa: CASSSSPGTPYGYTF

clone_size: -
j_call: TRBJ1-6
v_call: TRBV5-1
cdr3_aa: CASSLDGTGGYNSPLHF

clone_size: -
j_call: TRBJ1-4
v_call: TRBV5-1
cdr3_aa: CASSFQGIATNEKLFF

clone_size: -
j_call: TRBJ1-4
v_call: TRBV5-6
cdr3_aa: CASSFKDRAVLFF

clone_size: -
j_call: TRBJ1-2
v_call: TRBV28
cdr3_aa: CASSRDTGGYGYTF

clone_size: few
j_call: TRBJ2-1
v_call: TRBV30
cdr3_aa: CAWRLAANEQFF

clone_size: -
j_call: TRBJ1-2
v_call: TRBV28
cdr3_aa: CASRPTGDYGYTF

clone_size: once
j_call: TRBJ1-6
v_call: TRBV5-4
cdr3_aa: CASSLDRQGYNSPLHF

clone_size: -
j_call: TRBJ2-1
v_call: TRBV11-3
cdr3_aa: CASSPGGGPTRNEQFF

clone_size: -
j_call: TRBJ1-1
v_call: TRBV2
cdr3_aa: CASSERRGGDTEAFF

clone_size: -
j_call: TRBJ2-1
v_call: TRBV30
cdr3_aa: CAWSSPTRGYNEQFF